Described below is a single T cell receptor beta chain sequence and its context. Trimming shortened V by 7 bases and J by 7 bases, and 31 bases separated the two germline ends. CDR3 length equals 18 residues. Germline CDR1 reads MDHEN; CDR2 reads SYDVKM. The data stem from a study of cytomegalovirus exposure and HLA in healthy donors. The PCR employed 60 Vbeta primers together with 13 Jbeta primers. Assay used: immunoSEQ multiplex PCR; TCRdb lists only in-frame clones, some missing. The sample holds about 160,000 clones; roughly 80% are singletons and the top ten take roughly 1.6%. The sequence was collected from a girl aged 10 to 17 in good health and CMV-seropositive. The chain links TRBV28 to TRBJ2-5; TRBD2 might be the D (5 bases). The specimen sequenced was PBMCs. The CDR3, as DNA: TGTGCCAGCAAAACCTCGGGGATTCGTGGGTCTCAAGGAGGGACCCAGTACTTC. This translates into CASKTSGIRGSQGGTQYF.